This TCR beta chain was identified during a study of blood T cell repertoires in COVID-19. About the research overall: Samples of COVID-19 (acute and convalescent) were obtained from the United States, Italy and Spain. PBMCs, B-cell-depleted T cells, or T cells were the source of the cDNA or gDNA that made up the material.

Authors' data handling: The authors estimated nucleated cell counts from reference gene primer amplification. Repertoires were generated with immunoSEQ multiplex PCR, while TCRdb's copy carries only in-frame clones and drops some. V, J and clone size reflect that table, while D and trimming were determined from the DNA. The sample lists approximately 61,000 clones; about 82% were seen once. The source of this sequence is an older man with acute or convalescent COVID-19. Sequenced input: peripheral blood.

The chain's CDR3 is CASSLRADIRTNYGYTF. As DNA, the CDR3 is TGTGCCAGCAGCTTGCGAGCTGATATACGAACTAACTATGGCTACACCTTC. This chain uses TRBV5-6 with TRBJ1-2; D remains ambiguous. Trimming cost V 1 base and J 0 bases, with 16 bases left between them. CDR3 length: 17 residues. Germline loops: CDR1 SGHDT, CDR2 YYEEEE.